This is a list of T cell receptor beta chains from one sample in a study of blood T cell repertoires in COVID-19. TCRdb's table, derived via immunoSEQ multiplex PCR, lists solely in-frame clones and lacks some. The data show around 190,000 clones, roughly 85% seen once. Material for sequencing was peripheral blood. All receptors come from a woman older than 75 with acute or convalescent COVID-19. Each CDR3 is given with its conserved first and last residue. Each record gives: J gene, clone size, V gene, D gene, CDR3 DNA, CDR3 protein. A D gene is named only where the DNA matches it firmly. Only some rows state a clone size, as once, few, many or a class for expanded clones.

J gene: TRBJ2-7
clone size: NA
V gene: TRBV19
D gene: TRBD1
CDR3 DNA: TGTGCCAGTGTTGGACAGGGCCACGAGCAGTACTTC
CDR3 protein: CASVGQGHEQYF

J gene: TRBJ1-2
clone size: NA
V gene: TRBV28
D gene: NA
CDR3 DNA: TGTGCCAGCAGTATGGGCCGCTTCTATGGCTACACCTTC
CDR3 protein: CASSMGRFYGYTF

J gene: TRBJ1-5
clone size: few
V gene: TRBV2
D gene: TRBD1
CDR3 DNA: TGTGCCAGCAGTGAAGTGAGGCCAGGGGGAAAACAGCCCCAGCATTTT
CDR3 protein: CASSEVRPGGKQPQHF

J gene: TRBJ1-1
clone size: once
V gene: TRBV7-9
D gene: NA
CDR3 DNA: TGTGCCAGCAGCTACCCCGACAGGAAGAACACTGAAGCTTTCTTT
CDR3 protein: CASSYPDRKNTEAFF

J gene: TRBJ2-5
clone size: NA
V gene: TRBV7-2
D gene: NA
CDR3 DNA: TGTGCCAGCAGCCCACGTCGGACAAAAGAGACCCAGTACTTC
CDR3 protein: CASSPRRTKETQYF

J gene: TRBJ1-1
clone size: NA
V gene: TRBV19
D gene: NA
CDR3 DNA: TGTGCCAGCCGAGATCGGCGGGCGGGAGACACTGAAGCTTTCTTT
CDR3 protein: CASRDRRAGDTEAFF

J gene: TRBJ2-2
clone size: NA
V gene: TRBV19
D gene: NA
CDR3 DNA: TGTGCCAGTACCTCGAGTTACACCGGGGAGCTGTTTTTT
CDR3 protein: CASTSSYTGELFF

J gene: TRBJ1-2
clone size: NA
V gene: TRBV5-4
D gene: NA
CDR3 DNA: TGTGCCAGCAGCATACCCACAGGGAGGGACTATGGCTACACCTTC
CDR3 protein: CASSIPTGRDYGYTF

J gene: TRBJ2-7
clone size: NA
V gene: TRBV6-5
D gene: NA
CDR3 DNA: TGTGCCAGCAGTTACTTATCAGGGACTGGCTACGAGCAGTACTTC
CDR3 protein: CASSYLSGTGYEQYF

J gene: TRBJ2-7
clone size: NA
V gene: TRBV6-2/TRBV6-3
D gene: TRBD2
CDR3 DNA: TGTGCCAGCAGTCGTCATGGACTAGCGGGAGGGCCAGGGACCTACGAGCAGTACTTC
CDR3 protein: CASSRHGLAGGPGTYEQYF

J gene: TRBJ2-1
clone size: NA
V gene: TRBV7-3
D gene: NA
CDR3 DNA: TGTGCCAGCAGCTTAAGCGGGGACAGCTCCTACAATGAGCAGTTCTTC
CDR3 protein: CASSLSGDSSYNEQFF

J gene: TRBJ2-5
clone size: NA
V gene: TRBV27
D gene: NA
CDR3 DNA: TGTGCCAGCAGTTTATCCTTCTCAAGCGGACAAGAGACCCAGTACTTC
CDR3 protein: CASSLSFSSGQETQYF

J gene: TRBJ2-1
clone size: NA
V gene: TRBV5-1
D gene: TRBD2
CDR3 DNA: TGCGCCAGCATCCGTGCTAGCGGGCCCTACAATGAGCAGTTCTTC
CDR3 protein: CASIRASGPYNEQFF